The 20 T cell receptor beta chains below all came from one sample that was sequenced in a study of control samples from healthy donors and cancer patients (dated by TCRdb to 2018 to 2021). The library relied on the immunoSEQ multiplex PCR assay. As stored in TCRdb, this immuneACCESS dataset retains in-frame rearrangements with V and J assigned. A fraction of the clones does not appear; measured against another copy, unresolved V genes explain less than half of the discrepancy, and the remainder lacks a known reason. The sample records some 150,000 clones, about 91% of which are singletons. Approximately 2.9% of the sample comes from the top ten. Input material: blood. The receptor source for this set is a man aged 25-40 years in good health.

The gene calls are TRBV11-3 and TRBJ2-2; D is unresolved. Per germline, CDR1 SGHNT and CDR2 YENEEA. The CDR3 sequence is 14 residues long. Trimming pared 2 bases from V and 2 bases from J, leaving 6 bases between. CDR3 amino acids: CASSLFGNTGELFF. DNA for the CDR3: TGTGCCAGCAGCTTATTTGGAAACACCGGGGAGCTGTTTTTT.

The chain carries TRBV7-9 and TRBJ1-4, with TRBD1 matching over 9 bases. V lost 3 bases and J lost 7; bases outside the gene matches: 0. The germline CDR1 and CDR2 sequences are SEHNR and FQNEAQ (reference sequence). This CDR3 is built from 13 residues. The CDR3 nucleotides are TGTGCCAGCAGCTTGGACAGGGGTGAAAAACTGTTTTTT. This codes for CASSLDRGEKLFF.

The chain couples TRBV2 to TRBJ1-4; D is uncertain. This CDR3 comprises 11 residues. V lost 7 bases and J lost 4, with 4 bases in between. CDR1 is SNHLY and CDR2 is FYNNEI in the germline V gene. The CDR3 sequence: CASKLNEKLFF. The CDR3 nucleotides read TGTGCCAGCAAGCTTAATGAAAAACTGTTTTTT.

CDR3 sequence (DNA): TGTGCCAGCAGCAAAGTTACCCCCCCTCCAAAAGGCTACACCTTC. This gives the protein CASSKVTPPPKGYTF. The chain joins TRBV21-1 to TRBJ1-2. TRBV21-1 is a pseudogene segment. This CDR3 has 15 residues.

The rearrangement links TRBV21-1 to TRBJ2-6; TRBD2, the table's D call, was not compared with the DNA. TRBV21-1 is termed a pseudogene. This CDR3 has 19 residues. The CDR3 DNA reads as TGTGCCAGCAACCCACGGGAGGGAAAAGAAAACTCTGGGGCCAACGTCCTGACTTTC. Protein product: CASNPREGKENSGANVLTF.

The chain has TRBV6-5 and TRBJ2-2, with unresolved D. This CDR3 contains 13 residues. V shed 10 bases and J shed 7 bases, with 16 bases lying between them. Germline V lookup: CDR1 MNHEY, CDR2 SVGAGI. The CDR3 reads CATRFEPVGELFF. In nucleotides, the CDR3 is TGTGCCACCCGCTTTGAGCCGGTCGGGGAGCTGTTTTTT.

The V call is TRBV27, the J call TRBJ1-5; 7 bases agree with TRBD1. The CDR3 contains 14 residues. J gave up 6 bases and V 2 bases, and 4 bases lay outside the gene matches. Looked up from germline, CDR1 is MNHEY and CDR2 is SMNVEV (reference sequence). Here the CDR3 reads CASSLRGGIQPQHF. CDR3 in DNA: TGTGCCAGCAGTTTAAGAGGGGGCATTCAGCCCCAGCATTTT.

V is TRBV30 and J is TRBJ1-1, with D perhaps TRBD1 (6 bases). CDR3 length: 13 amino acids. The ends were cut back, 1 base at V and 0 bases at J, with 6 bases in the middle. CDR1 is GTSNPN and CDR2 is SVGIG in the germline V gene (reference sequence). The chain's CDR3 is CAWSDRVNTEAFF. The CDR3 DNA reads as TGTGCCTGGAGTGACAGGGTGAACACTGAAGCTTTCTTT.

A few counts support this clone. The chain joins TRBV7-6 to TRBJ2-2; 7 bases fit TRBD1. The CDR3 totals 15 residues. V was clipped by 5 bases and J by 4 bases; unmatched bases: 7. Germline CDR1 reads SGHVS; CDR2 reads FNYEAQ. CDR3 amino acids: CASSPRQGLTGELFF. The DNA of the CDR3 is TGTGCCAGCAGCCCCCGACAGGGTCTCACCGGGGAGCTGTTTTTT.

J is TRBJ1-5 and V is TRBV6-6; the match to TRBD1 covers 7 bases. V trimming: 4 bases; J trimming: 0 bases; junction bases outside the gene matches: 6. CDR3 length equals 16 residues. Germline lookup yields CDR1 MNHNY and CDR2 SVGAGI (reference sequence). The chain's CDR3 is CASSLGQMDSNQPQHF. In nucleotides, the CDR3 is TGTGCCAGCAGTTTGGGACAGATGGATAGCAATCAGCCCCAGCATTTT.

The gene calls are TRBV30 and TRBJ1-2; 8 positions agree with TRBD1. Germline V gene lookup returns CDR1 GTSNPN and CDR2 SVGIG (reference sequence). The V and J ends lost 2 bases and 7 bases, in that order; junction bases with no gene match: 6. The CDR3 is 13 amino acids. CDR3 residues: CAWSSDRGIGYTF. The CDR3 DNA reads as TGTGCCTGGAGTTCAGACAGGGGAATTGGCTACACCTTC.

The V and J genes are TRBV5-6 and TRBJ1-5; 7 bases match TRBD1. Germline V gives CDR1 SGHDT, CDR2 YYEEEE. V trimming: 4 bases; J trimming: 0 bases; junction bases outside the gene matches: 7. This CDR3 is 16 amino acids long. In nucleotides, the CDR3 is TGTGCCAGCAGCCGTGACAGGGCGAATAGCAATCAGCCCCAGCATTTT. Translation: CASSRDRANSNQPQHF.

The chain combines TRBV4-1 with TRBJ2-3, with a tentative D call TRBD2 (6 bases). The V and J ends lost 4 bases and 1 base respectively, with 15 bases between them. The CDR3 spans 16 residues. The germline V gene encodes CDR1 MGHRA and CDR2 YSYEKL. CDR3 in DNA: TGCGCCAGCAGCCTTTGGGTCGGCGGGGGCACAGATACGCAGTATTTT. Translating it yields CASSLWVGGGTDTQYF.

The chain has TRBV2 and TRBJ2-1; D unresolved. Trimming cost V 7 bases and J 5 bases, with 9 bases left between them. The CDR3 extends over 12 amino acids. Germline V gene data show CDR1 as SNHLY and CDR2 as FYNNEI. In DNA form, the CDR3 reads TGTGCCAGCATCATATACAACAATGAGCAGTTCTTC. This encodes CASIIYNNEQFF.

The CDR3: CASSVQGRGADTQYF. The DNA for the CDR3 is TGTGCCAGCAGCGTCCAGGGGCGGGGGGCAGATACGCAGTATTTT. The chain combines TRBV9 with TRBJ2-3; 8 bases line up with TRBD2. The V gene end was trimmed by 2 bases and the J gene end by 4 bases; junction bases not matched to a gene: 6. The CDR3 sequence is 15 residues long. The germline V gene has CDR1 SGDLS and CDR2 YYNGEE.

This sequence joins TRBV30 and TRBJ2-7, with TRBD1 matching over 8 bases. The ends lost 3 bases at V and 5 bases at J; junction bases unmatched: 9. The CDR3 is 14 residues long. Germline CDR1 is GTSNPN and CDR2 is SVGIG (reference sequence). The CDR3 is CAWRDPGQDHEQYF. Here the CDR3 DNA reads TGTGCCTGGAGAGATCCGGGACAGGACCACGAGCAGTACTTC.

V usage is TRBV11-2 and J usage is TRBJ1-1; 7 bases align to TRBD1. V lost 5 bases and J lost 7; bases outside the gene matches: 10. Germline loops: CDR1 SGHAT, CDR2 FQNNGV. This CDR3 is 14 amino acids long. The CDR3: CASSPLQGGDEAFF. CDR3 DNA sequence: TGTGCCAGCAGCCCCCTTCAGGGGGGAGATGAAGCTTTCTTT.

V gene TRBV6-1 combines with J gene TRBJ1-5; no firm D call. V was shortened by 3 bases and J by 2 bases, with 8 bases between the two germline ends. CDR3 length: 14 amino acids. Per the germline V gene, CDR1 is MNHNS and CDR2 is SASEGT. CDR3 DNA sequence: TGTGCCAGCAGTGAGGTGGTTCGCAATCAGCCCCAGCATTTT. It yields the protein CASSEVVRNQPQHF.

This rearrangement joins TRBV7-9 to TRBJ1-5; D gene unclear. Germline V gives CDR1 SEHNR, CDR2 FQNEAQ (reference sequence). With 1 base removed from V and 7 bases from J, the gap between germline ends came to 11 bases. This CDR3 comprises 14 residues. The CDR3 spells CASSLEAVGQPQHF. The CDR3 DNA follows: TGTGCCAGCAGCTTAGAGGCAGTCGGCCAGCCCCAGCATTTT.

V and J are TRBV28 and TRBJ1-2; 7 bases align to TRBD1. The germline gives CDR1 MDHEN, CDR2 SYDVKM. CDR3 length: 17 residues. Trimming removed 2 bases from V and 3 bases from J; junction bases left unmatched: 12. In DNA form, the CDR3 reads TGTGCCAGCAGTTTAGTAATAATGGGACAGAGCGACTATGGCTACACCTTC. It specifies CASSLVIMGQSDYGYTF.